A selection of T cell receptor beta chains follows, all from one sample in a study of beta chain features in type 1 diabetes. TCRdb's copy holds only in-frame clones and misses some; the assay was immunoSEQ multiplex PCR. The sample shows around 180,000 clones, less than 9.5% of them seen only once. Input material: central memory CD4+ T cells from blood. These receptors were obtained from a woman in her forties with type 1 diabetes. Both conserved end residues are part of each CDR3. A D gene is named only where the DNA matches it firmly. Size is omitted from some rows. Given values are once, few, many or a class for expanded clones.

CDR3 length	D gene	V gene	J gene	clone size	CDR3 protein	CDR3 DNA
13	NA	TRBV27	TRBJ2-5	few	CASSGTGGETQYF	TGTGCCAGCAGTGGGACCGGGGGAGAGACCCAGTACTTC
15	TRBD2	TRBV18	TRBJ2-1	few	CASSELAGEINEQFF	TGTGCCAGCTCCGAACTAGCGGGAGAGATAAATGAGCAGTTCTTC
13	TRBD2	TRBV6-1	TRBJ2-1	few	CASSRLAGGEQFF	TGTGCCAGCAGCCGACTAGCGGGAGGTGAGCAGTTCTTC
15	NA	TRBV7-3	TRBJ2-1	NA	CASSRAGTQGDEQFF	TGTGCCAGCAGTAGGGCCGGGACTCAGGGGGATGAGCAGTTCTTC
12	NA	TRBV5-1	TRBJ2-3	NA	CASSVTGDTQYF	TGCGCCAGCAGCGTGACGGGGGATACGCAGTATTTT
15	TRBD2	TRBV18	TRBJ2-7	NA	CASSPRGGASYEQYF	TGTGCCAGCTCACCCCGGGGGGGGGCATCGTACGAGCAGTACTTC
12	NA	TRBV5-1	TRBJ2-3	NA	CASSLLSDTQYF	TGCGCCAGCAGCTTGTTATCAGATACGCAGTATTTT
16	TRBD2	TRBV7-8	TRBJ2-5	NA	CASSLRGLAGEGTQYF	TGTGCCAGCAGCCTGCGGGGACTAGCGGGAGAAGGGACCCAGTACTTC
14	NA	TRBV6-6	TRBJ1-5	NA	CASSYGQHNQPQHF	TGTGCCAGCAGTTACGGGCAGCACAATCAGCCCCAGCATTTT
16	NA	TRBV6-5	TRBJ1-3	NA	CASSYRQVASGNTIYF	TGTGCCAGCAGTTACAGGCAGGTGGCCTCTGGAAACACCATATATTTT
15	TRBD1	TRBV7-2	TRBJ1-5	NA	CASSPQDRADQPQHF	TGTGCCAGCAGCCCACAGGACAGGGCTGATCAGCCCCAGCATTTT
15	NA	TRBV4-1	TRBJ2-5	few	CASSQGAVDQETQYF	TGCGCCAGCAGCCAGGGGGCGGTCGACCAAGAGACCCAGTACTTC
13	NA	TRBV14	TRBJ1-1	few	CASSQEEVSKAFF	TGTGCCAGCAGCCAAGAGGAGGTATCGAAGGCTTTCTTT
18	NA	TRBV14	TRBJ1-4	NA	CASSPLARVVATNEKLFF	TGTGCCAGCAGCCCCTTGGCCAGGGTCGTTGCAACTAATGAAAAACTGTTTTTT
15	NA	TRBV28	TRBJ2-1	NA	CASIPTESSYNEQFF	TGTGCCAGCATCCCGACAGAGAGCTCCTACAATGAGCAGTTCTTC
16	TRBD2	TRBV7-3	TRBJ2-3	NA	CASSATGTSGRDTQYF	TGTGCCAGCAGCGCTACCGGGACTAGCGGAAGAGATACGCAGTATTTT